The TCR beta chain described here comes from a study of blood T cell repertoires in COVID-19. Germline assignment: CDR1 SQVTM and CDR2 ANQGSEA. The CDR3 is 14 amino acids. Trimming cost V 6 bases and J 0 bases, with 9 bases left between them. Clones were sequenced by immunoSEQ multiplex PCR, and TCRdb holds only the in-frame ones, with some missing. This sample has more than 70,000 clones, with about 86% found just once. Sample: peripheral blood. The clonotype was recovered from a woman older than 75 in a cohort sampled during active or convalescent COVID-19. J is TRBJ2-6 and V is TRBV29-1, with D maybe TRBD2 (5 bases). CDR3 sequence: CSVEGPSGANVLTF. As DNA, the CDR3 is TGCAGCGTCGAGGGCCCCTCTGGGGCCAACGTCCTGACTTTC.